Listed below are T cell receptor beta chains from one sample, sequenced in a study of T cell responses to AZD1222 COVID-19 vaccine. Sequenced by immunoSEQ multiplex PCR; TCRdb stores in-frame clones only, minus some. The table has approximately 88,000 clones, roughly 80% seen once. Sequenced material: peripheral blood, taken on day 0 of AZD1222 vaccination. The origin of the receptors is an adult in good health. Each CDR3 is given with its conserved first and last residue. D genes are given only for firm matches. The size entry is marked missing in some rows and otherwise reads once, few, many or a size class.

>TRBV19|-|TRBD2|TRBJ2-2
CASTLPIGREPGTGELFF
TGTGCCAGTACCCTCCCGATCGGGCGGGAGCCGGGCACCGGGGAGCTGTTTTTT
>TRBV2|-|-|TRBJ2-2
CASSFDRNTGELFF
TGTGCCAGCAGTTTCGACCGAAACACCGGGGAGCTGTTTTTT
>TRBV11-2|-|-|TRBJ1-1
CASSLDRQSLNTEAFF
TGTGCCAGCAGCTTAGATCGACAGTCATTGAACACTGAAGCTTTCTTT
>TRBV19|-|-|TRBJ2-7
CASRQGGPASEQYF
TGTGCCAGTAGGCAGGGGGGGCCAGCAAGCGAGCAGTACTTC
>TRBV5-4|-|TRBD1|TRBJ2-3
CASSLDRGPTDTQYF
TGTGCCAGCAGCCTGGACAGGGGCCCCACAGATACGCAGTATTTT
>TRBV7-7|-|-|TRBJ2-2
CASSPSDSPTGELFF
TGTGCCAGCAGCCCGTCGGACAGTCCCACCGGGGAGCTGTTTTTT
>TRBV1|few|-|TRBJ2-2
CTSSHGGSLSGELFF
TGCACCAGCAGCCATGGGGGATCTCTCTCCGGGGAGCTGTTTTTT
>TRBV10-3|-|TRBD2|TRBJ2-1
CAISEGSGLAVNEQFF
TGTGCCATCAGCGAGGGGTCGGGACTAGCGGTAAATGAGCAGTTCTTC
>TRBV2|-|-|TRBJ1-6
CASLLQGFNSPLHF
TGTGCCAGCTTACTACAGGGATTCAATTCACCCCTCCACTTT
>TRBV19|-|-|TRBJ1-3
CASTFVGVAVPGAGNTIYF
TGTGCCAGTACCTTCGTGGGGGTCGCCGTACCTGGGGCTGGAAACACCATATATTTT
>TRBV7-2|-|-|TRBJ1-3
CASSLSTANINTIYF
TGTGCCAGCAGCCTGTCGACAGCGAACATAAACACCATATATTTT
>TRBV6-5|few|TRBD1|TRBJ1-2
CASRPTGGHGYTF
TGTGCCAGCAGACCCACAGGGGGCCATGGCTACACCTTC
>TRBV30|-|TRBD1|TRBJ1-5
CAWGTGAQPQHF
TGTGCCTGGGGGACAGGGGCTCAGCCCCAGCATTTT
>TRBV19|medium-sized|-|TRBJ2-2
CASSMLGPPNTGELFF
TGTGCCAGTAGTATGCTGGGACCGCCGAACACCGGGGAGCTGTTTTTT
>TRBV19|-|TRBD1|TRBJ1-2
CASREIGQGADGYTF
TGTGCCAGTAGAGAGATAGGACAGGGGGCAGACGGCTACACCTTC
>TRBV4-3|-|-|TRBJ2-6
CASSQVGTESSGANVLTF
TGCGCCAGCAGCCAAGTCGGGACGGAGAGCTCTGGGGCCAACGTCCTGACTTTC
>TRBV7-6|-|TRBD1|TRBJ1-3
CASRQGFSGNTIYF
TGTGCCAGCAGACAGGGGTTTTCTGGAAACACCATATATTTT
>TRBV15|few|-|TRBJ1-5
CATSRGNQPQHF
TGTGCCACCAGCAGAGGGAATCAGCCCCAGCATTTT
>TRBV18|-|-|TRBJ1-2
CASSPSVELNYGYTF
TGTGCCAGCTCACCCTCGGTAGAGCTAAACTATGGCTACACCTTC
>TRBV6-1|-|-|TRBJ1-1
CASSEGTAADTEAFF
TGTGCCAGCAGTGAAGGGACGGCAGCTGACACTGAAGCTTTCTTT
>TRBV18|-|TRBD1|TRBJ1-3
CASSPLGQIENTIYF
TGTGCCAGCTCACCACTGGGACAGATTGAAAACACCATATATTTT
>TRBV7-9|-|-|TRBJ1-4
CASSTGPFRSNEKLFF
TGTGCCAGCAGCACCGGTCCGTTCAGGTCTAATGAAAAACTGTTTTTT
>TRBV13|-|-|TRBJ2-2
CASSLVGDTGELFF
TGTGCCAGCAGCTTGGTAGGGGACACCGGGGAGCTGTTTTTT
>TRBV4-3|few|-|TRBJ1-3
CASSQASGYVGNTIYF
TGCGCCAGCAGCCAAGCTTCAGGGTACGTTGGAAACACCATATATTTT
>TRBV18|-|TRBD1|TRBJ1-1
CASSLGQVNTEAFF
TGTGCCAGCTCACTGGGACAGGTGAACACTGAAGCTTTCTTT
>TRBV7-6|-|-|TRBJ2-7
CASSPSGAGLSYEQYF
TGTGCCAGCAGCCCGAGCGGCGCGGGACTCTCTTACGAGCAGTACTTC
>TRBV5-1|-|-|TRBJ2-7
CASSLEEGVDEQYF
TGCGCCAGCAGCTTGGAGGAAGGGGTCGACGAGCAGTACTTC
>TRBV10-3|-|-|TRBJ1-5
CAISESTGEQPQHF
TGTGCCATCAGTGAGTCGACGGGGGAACAGCCCCAGCATTTT
>TRBV7-2|-|TRBD2|TRBJ2-7
CASSSRLAGGSSEQYF
TGTGCCAGCAGCTCGAGACTAGCGGGAGGATCAAGCGAGCAGTACTTC
>TRBV25-1|-|TRBD1|TRBJ2-2
CASRPNRGLNTGELFF
TGTGCCAGCCGACCTAACAGGGGTTTAAACACCGGGGAGCTGTTTTTT
>TRBV2|-|TRBD1|TRBJ1-6
CASNRDRNNSPLHF
TGTGCCAGCAATAGGGACAGAAATAATTCACCCCTCCACTTT
>TRBV6-5|-|-|TRBJ1-5
CASSSGARGQPQHF
TGTGCCAGCAGTTCCGGGGCGCGGGGTCAGCCCCAGCATTTT
>TRBV9|-|TRBD2|TRBJ2-7
CASSAGTSGVYEQYF
TGTGCCAGCAGCGCGGGGACTAGCGGGGTCTACGAGCAGTACTTC
>TRBV7-2|-|TRBD2|TRBJ2-3
CASSLGNSGTPDTQYF
TGTGCCAGCAGCTTAGGAAATAGCGGGACTCCAGATACGCAGTATTTT
>TRBV18|-|-|TRBJ2-3
CASCPSITDTQYF
TGTGCCAGCTGCCCCTCTATCACAGATACGCAGTATTTT
>TRBV5-1|-|-|TRBJ2-4
CASSPQPGQGNIQYF
TGCGCCAGCAGCCCCCAGCCGGGCCAAGGAAACATTCAGTACTTC
>TRBV10-3|-|TRBD1|TRBJ1-1
CAISGTGRDHTEAFF
TGTGCCATCAGTGGGACAGGCAGGGACCACACTGAAGCTTTCTTT
>TRBV12-1|once|-|TRBJ1-6
CASNHRAGRRPNSPLHF
TGTGCCAGCAACCATAGGGCAGGGAGAAGACCCAATTCACCCCTCCACTTT
>TRBV28|-|TRBD2|TRBJ2-7
CASSLGLAGAYEQYF
TGTGCCAGCAGTTTAGGACTAGCGGGAGCCTACGAGCAGTACTTC
>TRBV19|once|TRBD2|TRBJ2-2
CASTRLAGGTGELFF
TGTGCCAGTACCAGACTAGCGGGAGGGACCGGGGAGCTGTTTTTT
>TRBV7-2|-|-|TRBJ2-5
CASRPGLQETQYF
TGTGCCAGCAGACCCGGTCTCCAAGAGACCCAGTACTTC
>TRBV10-1|once|TRBD1|TRBJ1-4
CASSRGTATGVKLFF
TGCGCCAGCAGCCGAGGGACAGCGACTGGGGTAAAACTGTTTTTT
>TRBV5-1|-|TRBD1|TRBJ1-5
CASSLGGQGSQPQHF
TGCGCCAGCAGCTTGGGGGGACAGGGGTCTCAGCCCCAGCATTTT